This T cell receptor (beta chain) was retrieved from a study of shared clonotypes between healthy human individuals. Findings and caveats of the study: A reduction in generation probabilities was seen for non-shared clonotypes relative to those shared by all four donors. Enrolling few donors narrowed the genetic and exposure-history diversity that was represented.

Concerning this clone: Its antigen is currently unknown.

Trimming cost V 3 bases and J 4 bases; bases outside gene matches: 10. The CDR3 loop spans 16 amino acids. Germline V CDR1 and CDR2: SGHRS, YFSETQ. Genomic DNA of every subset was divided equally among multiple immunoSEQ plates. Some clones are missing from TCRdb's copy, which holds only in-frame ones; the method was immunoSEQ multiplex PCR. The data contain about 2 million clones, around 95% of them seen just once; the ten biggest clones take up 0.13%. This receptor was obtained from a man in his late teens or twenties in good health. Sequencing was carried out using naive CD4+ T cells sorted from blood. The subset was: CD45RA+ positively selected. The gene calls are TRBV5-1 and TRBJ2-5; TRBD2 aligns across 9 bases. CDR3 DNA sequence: TGCGCCAGCAGCTCAGCGGGCGGGGGGGCTCGAGAGACCCAGTACTTC. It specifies CASSSAGGGARETQYF.